This T cell receptor (beta chain) is drawn from a study of CD8+CD57+ T cells in acquired aplastic anemia. Study summary: Sorted CD4+ plus CD8+ cells gave DNA averaging approximately 2.9 ug. Study-wide results and limits: CD8+ Simpson's diversity in patients was not significantly different from that in controls.

TCR beta VDJ and CDR3 profiling used genomic DNA as template. TCRdb itself ran the reads through MiXCR, one entry per CDR3 protein. This table holds 210,000 or so distinct CDR3 sequences, around 50% found once. V was clipped by 6 bases and J by 7 bases, with 22 bases between them. Per germline, CDR1 LNHDA and CDR2 SQIVND (reference sequence). The CDR3 contains 15 residues. A remark on this clonotype: Its antigen remains unidentified.

Flow cytometry had shown expanded CD8+CD57+ cells in the patients chosen for sequencing. Severe acquired aplastic anemia was diagnosed in all patients. V gene TRBV19 combines with J gene TRBJ2-7, with D perhaps given as TRBD1 or TRBD2 (5 bases each). The source of this sequence is a human donor with aplastic anemia. Sequencing input: sorted CD4+, CD8+, or CD8+CD57+ T cells (not recorded which) from PBMCs. The CDR3 is CASRYDSGDRREQYF. CDR3 sequence (DNA): TGTGCCAGTAGATATGACAGCGGCGATAGGCGAGAGCAGTACTTC.